Sequencing of this TCR beta chain was carried out in a study of T cells in Graves' hyperthyroidism and ophthalmopathy. Termini included, the CDR3 measures 16 amino acids. From germline, CDR1 is MNHEY and CDR2 SMNVEV (reference sequence). Amplified TCR beta CDR3 regions derived from RNA transcripts. With the HTBI primer set, the TCR CDR3 went through a first round of RT-PCR. TCRdb re-called the multiplex PCR reads with MiXCR, one entry per CDR3 protein. The sample carries about 400,000 distinct CDR3 sequences, roughly 15% recorded once. At least ten counts were recorded for this clonotype. The limits of the CDR3 on the DNA are not certain, so only TCRdb's listed CDR3 is given.

The TCR comes from a woman between 25 and 40 years old with Graves' ophthalmopathy. The sequenced material came from blood. V and J are TRBV27 and TRBJ2-5; the tabulated D call, TRBD1, remains unverified against the DNA. The CDR3 protein is CASSGSVGTGASPRYF.